The clone carrying this T cell receptor (beta chain) was counted only a few times. Alongside a J-beta primer mix, a sample-barcoded 5' primer served in a second PCR lasting roughly 7 to 12 cycles. TCRdb re-analysed the 5' RACE reads in MiXCR, keeping a single row per CDR3 protein. The data contain about 810,000 distinct CDR3 sequences, approximately 35% of them singletons. This sample was included in a study of blood T cells in healthy people across ages. The CDR3 length is 17 residues. With V trimmed by 1 base and J by 1 base, 5 bases remained unmatched. Germline CDR1 and CDR2: LGHNA and YSLEER. This receptor was obtained from a young man in good health. The sample was blood. This chain connects TRBV4-3 to TRBJ2-1, with TRBD2 matching 9 bases. In nucleotides, the CDR3 is TGCGCCAGCAGCCAAGGGCTGGGACTAGCTTCCTACAATGAGCAGTTCTTC. Its protein is CASSQGLGLASYNEQFF.